This TCR beta chain was identified in a study of shared clonotypes between healthy human individuals. CDR3 size: 16 residues. Trimming cost V 1 base and J 3 bases, with 13 bases left between them. The germline CDR1 and CDR2 sequences are SGHTA and FQGNSA. Details on this clone: Antigen unknown.

Whole-study results and caveats: Larger richness was generally estimated for naive than memory subsets. For sorted subsets, rarefaction showed incomplete sequencing despite large depth. Limitation of the genetic and exposure-history diversity represented came from the few donors.

Negatively enriched CD4+ T cells were divided by CD45RA into naive and memory. The assay was immunoSEQ multiplex PCR, and TCRdb's table has in-frame clones only and misses some. The sample lists approximately 530,000 clones, around 96% seen once, with about 0.059% in the top ten. The chain employs TRBV7-2 and TRBJ1-5; tentatively, D is TRBD1 (5 bases). Sequencing was done on a sample of naive CD4+ T cells sorted from blood. Subset given: CD45RA+ positively selected. This clonotype was sampled from a woman in her twenties or thirties in good health. CDR3 DNA sequence: TGTGCCAGCAGCTTAGAAGGGGCGGGAAACAATCAGCCCCAGCATTTT. Its translation is CASSLEGAGNNQPQHF.